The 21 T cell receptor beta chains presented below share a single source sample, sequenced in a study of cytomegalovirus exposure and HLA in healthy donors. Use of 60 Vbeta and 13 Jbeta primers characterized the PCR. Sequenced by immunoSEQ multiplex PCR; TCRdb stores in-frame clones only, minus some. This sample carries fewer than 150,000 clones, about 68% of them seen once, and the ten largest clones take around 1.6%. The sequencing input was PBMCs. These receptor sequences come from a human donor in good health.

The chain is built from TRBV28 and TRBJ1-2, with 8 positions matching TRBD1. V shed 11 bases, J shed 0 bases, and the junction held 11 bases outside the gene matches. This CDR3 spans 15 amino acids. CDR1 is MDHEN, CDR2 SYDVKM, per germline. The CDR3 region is CALAGTGPPNYGYTF. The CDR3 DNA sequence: TGTGCCCTTGCCGGGACAGGACCCCCTAACTATGGCTACACCTTC.

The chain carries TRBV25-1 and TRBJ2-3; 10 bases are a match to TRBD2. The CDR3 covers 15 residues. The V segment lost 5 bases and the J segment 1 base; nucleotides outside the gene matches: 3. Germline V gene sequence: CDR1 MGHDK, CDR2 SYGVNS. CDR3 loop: CASSRLAGGTDTQYF. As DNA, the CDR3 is TGTGCCAGCAGTCGCCTAGCGGGGGGCACAGATACGCAGTATTTT.

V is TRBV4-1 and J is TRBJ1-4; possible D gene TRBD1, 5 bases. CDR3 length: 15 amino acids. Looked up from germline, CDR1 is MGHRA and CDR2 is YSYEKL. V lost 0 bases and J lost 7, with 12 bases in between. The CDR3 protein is CASSQEGREAEKLFF. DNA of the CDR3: TGCGCCAGCAGCCAAGAAGGCAGGGAGGCTGAAAAACTGTTTTTT.

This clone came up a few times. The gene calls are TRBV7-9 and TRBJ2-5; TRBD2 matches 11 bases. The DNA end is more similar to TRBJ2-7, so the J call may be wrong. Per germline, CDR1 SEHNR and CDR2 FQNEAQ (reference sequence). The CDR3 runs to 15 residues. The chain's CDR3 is CASSSGLAGPGEQYF. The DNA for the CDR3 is TGTGCCAGCAGCTCAGGACTAGCGGGCCCCGGCGAGCAGTACTTC.

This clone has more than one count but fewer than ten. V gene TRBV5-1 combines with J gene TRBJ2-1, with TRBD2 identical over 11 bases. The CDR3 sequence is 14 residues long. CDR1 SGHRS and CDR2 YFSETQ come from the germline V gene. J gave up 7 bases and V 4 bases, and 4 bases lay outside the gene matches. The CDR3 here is CASSVTSGSNEQFF. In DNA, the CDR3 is TGCGCCAGCAGCGTAACTAGCGGGAGTAATGAGCAGTTCTTC.

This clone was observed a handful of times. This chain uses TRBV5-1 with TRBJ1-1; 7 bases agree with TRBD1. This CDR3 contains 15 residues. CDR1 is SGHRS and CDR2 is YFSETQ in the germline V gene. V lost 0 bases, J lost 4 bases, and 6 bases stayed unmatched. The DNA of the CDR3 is TGCGCCAGCAGCTTGGAGACAGGGATGGGCACTGAAGCTTTCTTT. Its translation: CASSLETGMGTEAFF.

CDR3: CASSQDWAGGSSSGANVLTF. CDR3 DNA: TGCGCCAGCAGCCAAGATTGGGCAGGGGGCTCCAGCTCTGGGGCCAACGTCCTGACTTTC. V usage is TRBV4-3 and J usage is TRBJ2-6, with 8 positions matching TRBD1. CDR1 is LGHNA and CDR2 is YSLEER in the germline V gene. This CDR3 contains 20 residues. V gave up 0 bases and J gave up 0 bases; unmatched junction bases: 10.

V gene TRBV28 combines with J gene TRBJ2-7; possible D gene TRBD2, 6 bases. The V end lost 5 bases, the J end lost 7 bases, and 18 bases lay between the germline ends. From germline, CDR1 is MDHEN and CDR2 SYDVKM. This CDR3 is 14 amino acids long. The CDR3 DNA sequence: TGTGCCAGCAGTCTTGATAGCGGACCTACGGAGCAGTACTTC. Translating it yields CASSLDSGPTEQYF.

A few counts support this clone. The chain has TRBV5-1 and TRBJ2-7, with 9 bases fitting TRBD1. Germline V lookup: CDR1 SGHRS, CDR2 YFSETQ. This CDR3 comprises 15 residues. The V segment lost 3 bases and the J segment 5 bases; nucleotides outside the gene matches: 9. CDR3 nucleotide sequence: TGCGCCAGCAGCTCGGGCGGGACAGGGAACAACGAGCAGTACTTC. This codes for CASSSGGTGNNEQYF.

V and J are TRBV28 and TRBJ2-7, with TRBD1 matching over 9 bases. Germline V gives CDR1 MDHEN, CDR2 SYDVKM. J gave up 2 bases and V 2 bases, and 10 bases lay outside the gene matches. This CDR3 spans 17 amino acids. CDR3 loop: CASSLLGGGTGPYEQYF. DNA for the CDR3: TGTGCCAGCAGTTTACTCGGCGGCGGGACAGGGCCCTACGAGCAGTACTTC.

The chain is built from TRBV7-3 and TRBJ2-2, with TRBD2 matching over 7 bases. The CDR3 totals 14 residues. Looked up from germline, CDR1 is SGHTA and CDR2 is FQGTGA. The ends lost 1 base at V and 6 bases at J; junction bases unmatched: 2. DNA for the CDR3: TGTGCCAGCAGCTTAAGGGGACTACCCGGGGAGCTGTTTTTT. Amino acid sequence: CASSLRGLPGELFF.

CDR3 sequence: CASSRAGTGLSYEQYF. CDR3 DNA sequence: TGTGCCAGCAGCAGGGCCGGGACAGGTCTCTCCTACGAGCAGTACTTC. This sequence joins TRBV5-4 and TRBJ2-7; 8 bases align to TRBD1. Germline CDR1 reads SGHNT; CDR2 reads YYREEE (reference sequence). The CDR3 length is 16 residues. The V gene end was trimmed by 4 bases and the J gene end by 0 bases; junction bases not matched to a gene: 9. The whole variable domain, filled in from reference TRBV5-4 and TRBJ2-7, reads ETGVTQSPTHLIKTRGQQVTLRCSSQSGHNTVSWYQQALGQGPQFIFQYYREEENGRGNFPPRFSGLQFPNYSSELNVNALELDDSALYLCASSRAGTGLSYEQYFGPGTRLTVT.

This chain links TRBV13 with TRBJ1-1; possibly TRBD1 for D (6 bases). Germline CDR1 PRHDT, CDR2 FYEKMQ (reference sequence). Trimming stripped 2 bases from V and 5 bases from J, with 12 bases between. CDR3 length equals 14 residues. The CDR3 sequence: CASSLKGTHTEAFF. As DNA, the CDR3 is TGTGCCAGCAGCTTAAAGGGGACACATACTGAAGCTTTCTTT.

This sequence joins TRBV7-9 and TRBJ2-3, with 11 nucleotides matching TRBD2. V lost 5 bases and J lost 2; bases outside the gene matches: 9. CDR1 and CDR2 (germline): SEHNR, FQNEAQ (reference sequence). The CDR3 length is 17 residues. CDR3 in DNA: TGTGCCAGCAGCGAGCGCGGGACTAGCGGACACACAGATACGCAGTATTTT. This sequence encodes CASSERGTSGHTDTQYF.

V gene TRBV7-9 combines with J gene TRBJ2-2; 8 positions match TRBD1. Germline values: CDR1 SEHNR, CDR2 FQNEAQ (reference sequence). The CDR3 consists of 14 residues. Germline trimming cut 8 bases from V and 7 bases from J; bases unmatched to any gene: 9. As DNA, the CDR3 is TGTGCCAGCGGCAAAGGACAGGGTGGCGGGGAGCTGTTTTTT. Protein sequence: CASGKGQGGGELFF.

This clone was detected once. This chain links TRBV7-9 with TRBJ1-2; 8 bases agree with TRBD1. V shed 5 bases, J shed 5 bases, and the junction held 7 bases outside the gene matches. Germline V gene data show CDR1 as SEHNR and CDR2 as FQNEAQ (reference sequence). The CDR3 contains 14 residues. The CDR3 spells CASSVGQGPYGYTF. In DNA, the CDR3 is TGTGCCAGCAGCGTAGGACAGGGCCCTTATGGCTACACCTTC.

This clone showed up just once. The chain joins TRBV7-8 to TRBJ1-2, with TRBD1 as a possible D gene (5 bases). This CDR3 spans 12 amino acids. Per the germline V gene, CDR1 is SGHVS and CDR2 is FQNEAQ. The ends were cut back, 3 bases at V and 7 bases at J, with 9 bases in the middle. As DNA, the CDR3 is TGTGCCAGCAGCTTCAGGGAGGTTGGCTACACCTTC. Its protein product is CASSFREVGYTF.

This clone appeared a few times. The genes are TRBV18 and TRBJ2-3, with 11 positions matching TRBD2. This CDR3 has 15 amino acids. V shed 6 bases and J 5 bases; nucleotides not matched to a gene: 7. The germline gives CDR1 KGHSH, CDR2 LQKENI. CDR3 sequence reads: CASSPTSGRGDTQYF. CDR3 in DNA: TGTGCCAGCTCCCCTACTAGCGGGAGAGGAGATACGCAGTATTTT. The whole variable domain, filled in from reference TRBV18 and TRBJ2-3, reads NAGVMQNPRHLVRRRGQEARLRCSPMKGHSHVYWYRQLPEEGLKFMVYLQKENIIDESGMPKERFSAEFPKEGPSILRIQQVVRGDSAAYFCASSPTSGRGDTQYFGPGTRLTVL.

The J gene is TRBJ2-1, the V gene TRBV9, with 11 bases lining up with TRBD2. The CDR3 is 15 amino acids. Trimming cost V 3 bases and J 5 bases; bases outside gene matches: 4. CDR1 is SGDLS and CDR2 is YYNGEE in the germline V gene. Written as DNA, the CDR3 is TGTGCCAGCAGCGCGACTAGCGGGACGAACAATGAGCAGTTCTTC. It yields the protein CASSATSGTNNEQFF.

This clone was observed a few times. The CDR3 DNA reads TGTGCCAGCAGCGTGGCAGCGGGAGGCCTCGACGGGGAGCTGTTTTTT. Encoded protein: CASSVAAGGLDGELFF. The rearrangement uses TRBV9 and TRBJ2-2; 9 nucleotides match TRBD2. Germline V gene sequence: CDR1 SGDLS, CDR2 YYNGEE. The CDR3 sequence is 16 residues long. V lost 2 bases, J lost 7 bases, and 9 bases stayed unmatched.

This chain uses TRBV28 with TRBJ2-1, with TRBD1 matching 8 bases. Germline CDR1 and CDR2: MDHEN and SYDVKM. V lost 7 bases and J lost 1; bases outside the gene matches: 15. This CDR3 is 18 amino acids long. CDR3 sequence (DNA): TGTGCCAGCAACGGACAGGGTGGAAGCGGGTCATCCTACAATGAGCAGTTCTTC. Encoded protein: CASNGQGGSGSSYNEQFF.